This TCR beta chain was identified in a study of T cell responses to AZD1222 COVID-19 vaccine. Remarks on this clone: The antigen is not known.

Germline V gives CDR1 MDHEN, CDR2 SYDVKM. The CDR3 consists of 15 residues. Trimming left V 3 bases short and J 3 bases short, with 14 bases between. Study results and caveats: Baseline seropositives among AZD1222 recipients totaled only five to seven.

Method: immunoSEQ multiplex PCR; TCRdb's copy keeps in-frame clones and lacks some. The table has roughly 97,000 clones, 88% seen once; the top ten hold more than 8%. The clonotype was recovered from an adult in good health. The rearrangement joins TRBV28 to TRBJ1-1, with D perhaps matching TRBD1 (6 bases). The sequencing used peripheral blood, collected on day 0 of AZD1222 vaccination. The CDR3 is CASSFSGAWDTEAFF. In DNA form, the CDR3 reads TGTGCCAGCAGTTTCTCAGGGGCTTGGGACACTGAAGCTTTCTTT.